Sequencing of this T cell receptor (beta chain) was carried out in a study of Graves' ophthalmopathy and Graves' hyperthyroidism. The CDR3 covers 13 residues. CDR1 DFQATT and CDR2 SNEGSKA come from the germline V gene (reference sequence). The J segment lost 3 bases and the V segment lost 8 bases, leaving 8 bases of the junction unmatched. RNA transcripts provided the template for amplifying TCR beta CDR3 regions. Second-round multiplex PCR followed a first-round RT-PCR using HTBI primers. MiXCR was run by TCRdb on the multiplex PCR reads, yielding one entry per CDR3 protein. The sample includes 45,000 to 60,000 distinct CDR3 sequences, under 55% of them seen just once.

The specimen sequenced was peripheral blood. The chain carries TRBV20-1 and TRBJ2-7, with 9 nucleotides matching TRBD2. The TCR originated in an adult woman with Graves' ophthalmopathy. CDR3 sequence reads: CSLKTSGNYEQYF. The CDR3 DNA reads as TGCAGTTTAAAGACTAGCGGAAACTACGAGCAGTACTTC.